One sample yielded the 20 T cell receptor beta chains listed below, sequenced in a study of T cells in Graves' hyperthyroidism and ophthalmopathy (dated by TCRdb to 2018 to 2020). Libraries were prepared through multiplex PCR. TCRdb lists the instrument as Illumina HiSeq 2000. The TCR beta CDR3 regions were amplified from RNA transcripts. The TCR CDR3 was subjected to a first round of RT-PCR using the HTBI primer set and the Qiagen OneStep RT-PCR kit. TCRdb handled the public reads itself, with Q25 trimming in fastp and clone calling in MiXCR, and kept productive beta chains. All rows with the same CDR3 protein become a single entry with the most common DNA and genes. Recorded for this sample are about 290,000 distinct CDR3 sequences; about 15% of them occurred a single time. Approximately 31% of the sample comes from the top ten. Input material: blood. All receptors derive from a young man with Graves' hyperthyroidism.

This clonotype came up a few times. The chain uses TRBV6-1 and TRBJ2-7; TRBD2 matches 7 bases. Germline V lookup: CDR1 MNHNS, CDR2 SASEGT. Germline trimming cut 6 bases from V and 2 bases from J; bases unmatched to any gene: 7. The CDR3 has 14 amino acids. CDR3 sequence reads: CASSAPGRPYEQYF. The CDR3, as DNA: TGTGCCAGCAGCGCTCCCGGGAGGCCCTACGAGCAGTACTTC.

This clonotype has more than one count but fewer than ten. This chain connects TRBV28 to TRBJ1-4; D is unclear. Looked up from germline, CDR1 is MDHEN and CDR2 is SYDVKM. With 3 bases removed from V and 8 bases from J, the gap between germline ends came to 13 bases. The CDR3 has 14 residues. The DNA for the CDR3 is TGTGCCAGCAGTTTCGGAGACGGCAGAGAAAAACTGTTTTTT. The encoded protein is CASSFGDGREKLFF.

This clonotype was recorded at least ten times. As DNA, the CDR3 is TGTGCCAGCAGCTATAGACCGGGACAAGTGAACACTGAAGCTTTCTTT. Encoded protein: CASSYRPGQVNTEAFF. The chain carries TRBV3-1 and TRBJ1-1; D perhaps matches TRBD1 (6 bases). The V and J ends lost 5 bases and 0 bases respectively, with 16 bases between them. This CDR3 comprises 16 residues. Per the germline V gene, CDR1 is LGHDT and CDR2 is YNNKEL (reference sequence).

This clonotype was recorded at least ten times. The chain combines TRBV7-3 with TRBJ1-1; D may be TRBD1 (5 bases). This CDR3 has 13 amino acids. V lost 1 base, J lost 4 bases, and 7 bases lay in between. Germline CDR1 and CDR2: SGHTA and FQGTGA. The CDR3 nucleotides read TGTGCCAGCAGCTTAAACAGGTTCACTGAAGCTTTCTTT. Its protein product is CASSLNRFTEAFF.

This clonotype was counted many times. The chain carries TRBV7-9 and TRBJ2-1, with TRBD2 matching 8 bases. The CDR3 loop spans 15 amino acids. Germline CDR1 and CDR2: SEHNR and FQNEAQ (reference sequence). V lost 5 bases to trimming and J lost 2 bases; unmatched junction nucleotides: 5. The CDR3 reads CASSPILAAYNEQFF. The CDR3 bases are TGTGCCAGCAGCCCCATACTAGCGGCCTACAATGAGCAGTTCTTC.

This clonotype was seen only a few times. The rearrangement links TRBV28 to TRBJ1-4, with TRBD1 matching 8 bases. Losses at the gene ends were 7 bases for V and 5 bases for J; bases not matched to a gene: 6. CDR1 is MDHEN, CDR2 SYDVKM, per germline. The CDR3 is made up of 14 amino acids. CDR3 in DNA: TGTGCCAGCACCTCGACAGGGGAAAATGAAAAACTGTTTTTT. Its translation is CASTSTGENEKLFF.

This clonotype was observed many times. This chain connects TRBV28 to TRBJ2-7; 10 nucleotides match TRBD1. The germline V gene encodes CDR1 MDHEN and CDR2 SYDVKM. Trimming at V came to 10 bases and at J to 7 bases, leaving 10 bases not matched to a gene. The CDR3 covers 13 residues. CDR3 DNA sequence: TGTGCCACCGGAAGACAGGGGGCAAGGGAGCAGTACTTC. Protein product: CATGRQGAREQYF.

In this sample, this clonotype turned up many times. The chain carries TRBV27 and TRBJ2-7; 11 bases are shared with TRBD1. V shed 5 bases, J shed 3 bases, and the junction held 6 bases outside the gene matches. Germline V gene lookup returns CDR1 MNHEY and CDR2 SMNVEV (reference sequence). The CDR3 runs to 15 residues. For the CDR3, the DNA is TGTGCCAGCAGTACGGGACAGGGGGGACACTACGAGCAGTACTTC. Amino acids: CASSTGQGGHYEQYF.

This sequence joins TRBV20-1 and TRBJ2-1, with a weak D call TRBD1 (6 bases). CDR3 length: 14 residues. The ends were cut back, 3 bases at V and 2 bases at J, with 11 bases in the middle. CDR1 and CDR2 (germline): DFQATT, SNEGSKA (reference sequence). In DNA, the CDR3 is TGCAGTGCTAGGCAGGGGAACGCCTACAATGAGCAGTTCTTC. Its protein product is CSARQGNAYNEQFF.

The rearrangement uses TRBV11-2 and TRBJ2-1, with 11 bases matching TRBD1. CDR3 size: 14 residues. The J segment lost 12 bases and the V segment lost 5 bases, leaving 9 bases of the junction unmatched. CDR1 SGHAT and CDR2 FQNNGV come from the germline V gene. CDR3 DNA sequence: TGTGCCAGCAGCCAGGACAGGGGGCCAATGGTGCAGTTCTTC. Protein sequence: CASSQDRGPMVQFF.

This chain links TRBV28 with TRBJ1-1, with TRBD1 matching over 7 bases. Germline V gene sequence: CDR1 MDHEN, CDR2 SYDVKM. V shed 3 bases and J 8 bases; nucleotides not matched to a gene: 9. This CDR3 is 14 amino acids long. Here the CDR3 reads CASSFAGTATEAFF. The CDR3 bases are TGTGCCAGCAGTTTCGCCGGGACAGCTACAGAAGCTTTCTTT.

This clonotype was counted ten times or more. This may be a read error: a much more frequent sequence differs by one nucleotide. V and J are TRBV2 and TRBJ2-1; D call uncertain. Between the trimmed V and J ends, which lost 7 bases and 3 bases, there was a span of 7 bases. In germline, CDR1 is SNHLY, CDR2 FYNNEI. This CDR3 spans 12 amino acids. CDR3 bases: TGTGCCAGCACGGCAGACTACAATGAGCAGTTCTTC. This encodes CASTADYNEQFF.

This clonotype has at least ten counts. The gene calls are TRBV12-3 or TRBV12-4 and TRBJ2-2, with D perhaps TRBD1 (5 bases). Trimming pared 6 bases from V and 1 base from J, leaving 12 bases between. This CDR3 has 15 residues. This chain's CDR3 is CASSIGQRNTGELFF. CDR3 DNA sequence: TGTGCCAGCAGCATAGGACAAAGGAACACCGGGGAGCTGTTTTTT.

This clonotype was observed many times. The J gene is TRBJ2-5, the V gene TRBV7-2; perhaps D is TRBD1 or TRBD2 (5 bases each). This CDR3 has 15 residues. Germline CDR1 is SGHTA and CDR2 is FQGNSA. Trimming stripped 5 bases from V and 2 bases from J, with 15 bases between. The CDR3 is CASSPWGRAQETQYF. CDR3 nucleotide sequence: TGTGCCAGCAGCCCTTGGGGACGTGCTCAAGAGACCCAGTACTTC.

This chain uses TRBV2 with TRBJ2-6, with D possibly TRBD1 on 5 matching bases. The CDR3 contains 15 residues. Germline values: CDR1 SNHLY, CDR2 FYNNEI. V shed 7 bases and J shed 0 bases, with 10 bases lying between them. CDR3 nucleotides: TGTGCCAGCAAAGGGGCACCCTCTGGGGCCAACGTCCTGACTTTC. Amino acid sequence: CASKGAPSGANVLTF.

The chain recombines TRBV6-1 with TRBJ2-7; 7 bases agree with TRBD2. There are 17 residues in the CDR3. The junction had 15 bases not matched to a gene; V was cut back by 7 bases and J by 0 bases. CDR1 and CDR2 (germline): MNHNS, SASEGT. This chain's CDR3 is CASNPYPGGPGSYEQYF. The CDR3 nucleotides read TGTGCCAGCAACCCTTACCCGGGGGGACCGGGCTCCTACGAGCAGTACTTC.

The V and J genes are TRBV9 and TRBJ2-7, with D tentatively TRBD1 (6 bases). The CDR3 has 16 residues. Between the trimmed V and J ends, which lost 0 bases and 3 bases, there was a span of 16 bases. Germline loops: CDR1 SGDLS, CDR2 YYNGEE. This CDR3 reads CASSVEVGATRYEQYF. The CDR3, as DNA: TGTGCCAGCAGCGTAGAGGTGGGGGCAACCCGCTACGAGCAGTACTTC.

The CDR3 loop reads CSARLAGVTNEQFF. CDR3 DNA sequence: TGCAGTGCTAGACTAGCGGGAGTCACGAATGAGCAGTTCTTC. The chain employs TRBV20-1 and TRBJ2-1, with 10 positions matching TRBD2. The CDR3 is 14 amino acids. CDR1 and CDR2 from the germline V gene are DFQATT and SNEGSKA (reference sequence). Trimming removed 2 bases from V and 7 bases from J; junction bases left unmatched: 5.

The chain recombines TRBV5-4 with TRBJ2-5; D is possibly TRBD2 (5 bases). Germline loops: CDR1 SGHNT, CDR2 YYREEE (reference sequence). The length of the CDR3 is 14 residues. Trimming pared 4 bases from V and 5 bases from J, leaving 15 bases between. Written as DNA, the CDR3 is TGTGCCAGCAGCCCTTCGGACTTGAGGGAGACCCAGTACTTC. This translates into CASSPSDLRETQYF.

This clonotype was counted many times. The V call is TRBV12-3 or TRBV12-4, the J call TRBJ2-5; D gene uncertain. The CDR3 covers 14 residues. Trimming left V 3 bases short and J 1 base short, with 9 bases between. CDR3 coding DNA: TGTGCCAGCAGTTTTTGGCGGATCCAAGAGACCCAGTACTTC. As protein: CASSFWRIQETQYF.